The rows below give T cell receptor beta chains drawn from one sample of a study of blood T cell repertoires in COVID-19. Clones were sequenced by immunoSEQ multiplex PCR, and TCRdb holds only the in-frame ones, with some missing. Of roughly 320,000 clones listed, 85% to 90% are singletons. The sequenced sample consisted of PBMCs or T cells enriched from blood (not recorded which). These receptor sequences come from a man younger than 40 who had recovered from COVID-19. Both conserved end residues are part of each CDR3. Each record gives: D gene, V gene, J gene, clone size, CDR3 DNA, CDR3 protein. A D gene is named only where the DNA matches it firmly. For some rows the clone size is stated as once, few or many, or as a class when expanded; others skip it.

d_gene: NA
v_gene: TRBV28
j_gene: TRBJ1-2
abundance: NA
CDR3nt: TGTGCCAGCAGTTTGGACAGCTACTATGGCTACACCTTC
CDR3aa: CASSLDSYYGYTF

d_gene: TRBD2
v_gene: TRBV7-2
j_gene: TRBJ2-7
abundance: NA
CDR3nt: TGTGCCAGCAGCTACTCGTTGCGGGAGTTCCACGAGCAGTACTTC
CDR3aa: CASSYSLREFHEQYF

d_gene: NA
v_gene: TRBV28
j_gene: TRBJ2-1
abundance: NA
CDR3nt: TGTGCCAGCAGTTTGGCTAGTCGGGGCAATGAGCAGTTCTTC
CDR3aa: CASSLASRGNEQFF

d_gene: NA
v_gene: TRBV24-1
j_gene: TRBJ2-3
abundance: NA
CDR3nt: TGTGCCACCAGTGACCCTGCAGATCCTAGAGATACGCAGTATTTT
CDR3aa: CATSDPADPRDTQYF

d_gene: NA
v_gene: TRBV6-2/TRBV6-3
j_gene: TRBJ1-4
abundance: NA
CDR3nt: TGTGCCAGCAGCCGTCGAGACTCAACTAATGAAAAACTGTTTTTT
CDR3aa: CASSRRDSTNEKLFF

d_gene: NA
v_gene: TRBV12-3/TRBV12-4
j_gene: TRBJ2-7
abundance: NA
CDR3nt: TGTGCCAGCAGTTTAGCGACCGGGTACGAGCAGTACTTC
CDR3aa: CASSLATGYEQYF

d_gene: NA
v_gene: TRBV7-9
j_gene: TRBJ2-7
abundance: few
CDR3nt: TGTGCCAGCAGATTTCGGGACTTCTCCTACGAGCAGTACTTC
CDR3aa: CASRFRDFSYEQYF

d_gene: TRBD2
v_gene: TRBV6-1
j_gene: TRBJ2-5
abundance: NA
CDR3nt: TGTGCCAGCAGTGAGGTCAGCGGGAGGGGGCCAGAGACCCAGTACTTC
CDR3aa: CASSEVSGRGPETQYF

d_gene: TRBD1
v_gene: TRBV7-8
j_gene: TRBJ2-5
abundance: NA
CDR3nt: TGTGCCAGCAGCTCGACAGGGGAGAAAGAGACCCAGTACTTC
CDR3aa: CASSSTGEKETQYF

d_gene: NA
v_gene: TRBV7-9
j_gene: TRBJ1-2
abundance: NA
CDR3nt: TGTGCCAGCAGCTTAGCGTCAGCTAACTATGGCTACACCTTC
CDR3aa: CASSLASANYGYTF

d_gene: NA
v_gene: TRBV14
j_gene: TRBJ1-2
abundance: NA
CDR3nt: TGTGCCAGCAGCGCGGACGGGGGTGATGGCTACACCTTC
CDR3aa: CASSADGGDGYTF

d_gene: NA
v_gene: TRBV28
j_gene: TRBJ1-1
abundance: NA
CDR3nt: TGTGCCAGCATTGCCGGGGGGAACACTGAAGCTTTCTTT
CDR3aa: CASIAGGNTEAFF

d_gene: TRBD2
v_gene: TRBV7-6
j_gene: TRBJ2-7
abundance: NA
CDR3nt: TGTGCCAGCAGCCCAGGACTAGCGGGGACCTACGAGCAGTACTTC
CDR3aa: CASSPGLAGTYEQYF

d_gene: NA
v_gene: TRBV20-1
j_gene: TRBJ2-1
abundance: NA
CDR3nt: TGCAGTGCTAGGGCCACCAATGAGCAGTTCTTC
CDR3aa: CSARATNEQFF

d_gene: NA
v_gene: TRBV12-3/TRBV12-4
j_gene: TRBJ1-2
abundance: NA
CDR3nt: TGTGCCAGCACTTCAGCCGGGGGTGGCTACACCTTC
CDR3aa: CASTSAGGGYTF

d_gene: TRBD1
v_gene: TRBV7-9
j_gene: TRBJ2-3
abundance: once
CDR3nt: TGTGCCAGCAGCTTAGCTCGGGACAGGCTAGATACGCAGTATTTT
CDR3aa: CASSLARDRLDTQYF

d_gene: TRBD2
v_gene: TRBV5-4
j_gene: TRBJ2-1
abundance: once
CDR3nt: TGTGCCAGCAGCCCCATGGTAGCGGGGGGGCCCGGGTACAATGAGCAGTTCTTC
CDR3aa: CASSPMVAGGPGYNEQFF

d_gene: TRBD2
v_gene: TRBV9
j_gene: TRBJ2-7
abundance: NA
CDR3nt: TGTGCCAGCAGTCCCGGGACTAGGGGAACCTACGAGCAGTACTTC
CDR3aa: CASSPGTRGTYEQYF

d_gene: TRBD2
v_gene: TRBV5-1
j_gene: TRBJ2-3
abundance: NA
CDR3nt: TGCGCCAGCAGCGCCTTAGCGGGCCTTCCGGCAGATACGCAGTATTTT
CDR3aa: CASSALAGLPADTQYF

d_gene: NA
v_gene: TRBV15
j_gene: TRBJ2-3
abundance: NA
CDR3nt: TGTGCCACCAGCAGAGGGGCAGGGAACGCAGATACGCAGTATTTT
CDR3aa: CATSRGAGNADTQYF

d_gene: TRBD2
v_gene: TRBV4-2
j_gene: TRBJ2-7
abundance: NA
CDR3nt: TGTGCCAGCAGCCAAGAAACTAGCGGGGGATACGAGCAGTACTTC
CDR3aa: CASSQETSGGYEQYF

d_gene: TRBD2
v_gene: TRBV7-2
j_gene: TRBJ2-3
abundance: NA
CDR3nt: TGTGCCAGCAGCCCGAGGGGTAGCGGGGCTAGCACAGATACGCAGTATTTT
CDR3aa: CASSPRGSGASTDTQYF

d_gene: NA
v_gene: TRBV30
j_gene: TRBJ1-2
abundance: NA
CDR3nt: TGTGCCTGGAACACAGGGACGGCGGGCTACACCTTC
CDR3aa: CAWNTGTAGYTF

d_gene: NA
v_gene: TRBV4-1
j_gene: TRBJ1-6
abundance: NA
CDR3nt: TGCGCCAGCAGCCAAGATTCCGCCTTAGGAGGGGAGGCACCCCTCCACTTT
CDR3aa: CASSQDSALGGEAPLHF

d_gene: TRBD2
v_gene: TRBV4-1
j_gene: TRBJ2-1
abundance: few
CDR3nt: TGCGCCAGCGGATTATCTAGCGGGAGGGCCAGGGAGCAGTTCTTC
CDR3aa: CASGLSSGRAREQFF

d_gene: TRBD2
v_gene: TRBV28
j_gene: TRBJ2-7
abundance: NA
CDR3nt: TGTGCCAGCAGTTTACCCGGGGGGTACGAGCAGTACTTC
CDR3aa: CASSLPGGYEQYF